These 30 T cell receptor beta chains share one sample of origin, sequenced in a study of CD8+ T cells in alopecia areata. Isolated RNA was reverse transcribed into cDNA used as the sequencing template. Repertoires were generated with immunoSEQ multiplex PCR, while TCRdb's copy carries only in-frame clones and drops some. The sample lists around 140,000 clones; approximately 49% were seen once. The sample in question was CD4+ T cells sorted from blood, obtained at week 0. Receptors originate from a human donor with alopecia areata.

The genes are TRBV7-2 and TRBJ2-7; possibly TRBD1 for D (5 bases). The length of the CDR3 is 15 residues. The germline V gene encodes CDR1 SGHTA and CDR2 FQGNSA. V gave up 2 bases and J gave up 2 bases, with 13 bases separating them. In DNA form, the CDR3 reads TGTGCCAGCAGCTTACGATGGGGCAGCACCTACGAGCAGTACTTC. Residues: CASSLRWGSTYEQYF. The entire variable domain, with the rest obtained from reference TRBV7-2 and TRBJ2-7, is as follows: GAGVSQSPSNKVTEKGKDVELRCDPISGHTALYWYRQSLGQGLEFLIYFQGNSAPDKSGLPSDRFSAERTGGSVSTLTIQRTQQEDSAVYLCASSLRWGSTYEQYFGPGTRLTVT.

The V and J genes are TRBV29-1 and TRBJ2-2; the D gene is possibly TRBD2 (5 bases). The V gene's germline CDR1 is SQVTM and CDR2 ANQGSEA. The CDR3 extends over 13 amino acids. The V end lost 8 bases, the J end lost 1 base, and 11 bases lay between the germline ends. The CDR3 here is CSYQRGNTGELFF. The CDR3 bases are TGCAGCTACCAACGGGGGAACACCGGGGAGCTGTTTTTT.

This clone turned up a few times. The genes are TRBV2 and TRBJ2-7; 8 bases align to TRBD2. V was clipped by 11 bases and J by 7 bases; unmatched bases: 13. This CDR3 contains 13 residues. In germline, CDR1 is SNHLY, CDR2 FYNNEI. In DNA, the CDR3 is TGTGCCTGCGCGGGAGGCCCCCTTTTGGAGCAGTACTTC. Translated, it gives CACAGGPLLEQYF.

This clone was counted between two and nine times. The gene calls are TRBV14 and TRBJ2-7; 7 bases are shared with TRBD2. The ends lost 1 base at V and 6 bases at J; junction bases unmatched: 0. The CDR3 is 12 residues long. CDR1 is SGHDN and CDR2 is FVKESK in the germline V gene. In DNA form, the CDR3 reads TGTGCCAGCAGCCAAGCGGGGGGCGAGCAGTACTTC. Translation gives CASSQAGGEQYF.

The J gene is TRBJ1-1, the V gene TRBV29-1; 7 positions agree with TRBD1. From germline, CDR1 is SQVTM and CDR2 ANQGSEA. There are 13 residues in the CDR3. The V and J ends lost 3 bases and 5 bases, in that order; junction bases with no gene match: 6. CDR3 residues: CSVDIGGATEAFF. The CDR3 DNA reads as TGCAGCGTTGACATAGGGGGCGCGACTGAAGCTTTCTTT.

J is TRBJ1-2 and V is TRBV18; no reliable D call. The CDR3 spans 14 residues. V lost 1 base and J 4 bases, leaving 10 bases between the germline ends. Germline V CDR1 and CDR2: KGHSH, LQKENI. CDR3 residues: CASSPLDGTYGYTF. Written as DNA, the CDR3 is TGTGCCAGCTCACCACTCGACGGAACCTATGGCTACACCTTC. Combining the CDR3 with reference TRBV18 and TRBJ1-2 gives the whole variable domain NAGVMQNPRHLVRRRGQEARLRCSPMKGHSHVYWYRQLPEEGLKFMVYLQKENIIDESGMPKERFSAEFPKEGPSILRIQQVVRGDSAAYFCASSPLDGTYGYTFGSGTRLTVV.

V is TRBV7-9 and J is TRBJ2-1, with 7 bases identical to TRBD2. The CDR3 contains 17 residues. Unmatched junction bases numbered 15, after V lost 3 bases and J lost 7 bases. Germline V gene data show CDR1 as SEHNR and CDR2 as FQNEAQ (reference sequence). CDR3 loop: CASSFPRTSGVRNEQFF. The DNA of the CDR3 is TGTGCCAGCAGCTTCCCCCGGACTAGTGGGGTTAGGAATGAGCAGTTCTTC.

On this clone: Sequence at one end of the junction differs from germline and may be a read error. This sequence joins TRBV7-7 and TRBJ2-7; weak D call: TRBD2 (6 bases). The germline gives CDR1 SSHAT, CDR2 FNYEAQ (reference sequence). This CDR3 has 15 amino acids. The CDR3 loop is CASSPMAAGYYEQYF. CDR3 in DNA: TGTGCTAGCAGCCCAATGGCAGCGGGCTACTACGAGCAGTACTTC.

This chain uses TRBV29-1 with TRBJ2-5; D not certain. CDR1 and CDR2 (germline): SQVTM, ANQGSEA. The CDR3 spans 11 residues. V was pared by 6 bases and J by 2 bases, with 7 bases between. CDR3 residues: CSVAKQETQYF. In DNA, the CDR3 is TGCAGCGTCGCCAAGCAAGAGACCCAGTACTTC.

The V and J genes are TRBV2 and TRBJ2-6; D is possibly TRBD1 or TRBD2 (5 bases each). The CDR3 is 14 residues long. Trimming stripped 10 bases from V and 0 bases from J, with 10 bases between. Germline CDR1 SNHLY, CDR2 FYNNEI. This CDR3 reads CAIGASSGANVLTF. The DNA of the CDR3 is TGTGCCATCGGGGCAAGCTCTGGGGCCAACGTCCTGACTTTC.

The genes are TRBV7-2 and TRBJ2-6; D is undetermined. This CDR3 region has 15 residues. V lost 5 bases, J lost 3 bases, and 11 bases lay in between. Germline V lookup: CDR1 SGHTA, CDR2 FQGNSA. The CDR3 DNA reads as TGTGCCAGCAGCACCCGAGCCGTTGGGGCCAACGTCCTGACTTTC. It specifies CASSTRAVGANVLTF. Complete variable domain (other parts from reference TRBV7-2 and TRBJ2-6): GAGVSQSPSNKVTEKGKDVELRCDPISGHTALYWYRQSLGQGLEFLIYFQGNSAPDKSGLPSDRFSAERTGGSVSTLTIQRTQQEDSAVYLCASSTRAVGANVLTFGAGSRLTVL.

This clone was recorded a few times. The rearrangement uses TRBV7-2 and TRBJ1-5; D is ambiguous. Germline V CDR1 and CDR2: SGHTA, FQGNSA. Trimming pared 5 bases from V and 3 bases from J, leaving 23 bases between. The CDR3 has 18 residues. CDR3 bases: TGTGCCAGCAGCCCAGCCCCAAGTCAGGCAGGTAACAATCAGCCCCAGCATTTT. Amino acid sequence: CASSPAPSQAGNNQPQHF.

This clone showed up just a few times. The rearrangement links TRBV29-1 to TRBJ2-2, with D possibly TRBD2 on 7 matching bases. CDR1 is SQVTM, CDR2 ANQGSEA, per germline. The CDR3 totals 18 residues. Between the trimmed V and J ends, which lost 7 bases and 4 bases, there was a span of 28 bases. The CDR3 coding sequence is TGCAGCGCAAGTACCCTGGGAGGGGGGGCGCGAGGCACCGGGGAGCTGTTTTTT. Encoded protein: CSASTLGGGARGTGELFF.

This chain uses TRBV7-2 with TRBJ2-3; possibly TRBD2 for D (6 bases). This CDR3 is 15 amino acids long. The germline V gene encodes CDR1 SGHTA and CDR2 FQGNSA. Trimming removed 0 bases from V and 8 bases from J, with 15 bases in between. CDR3 bases: TGTGCCAGCAGCTTAGCGCTCTCCCGGGGAGGTACGCAGTATTTT. Residues: CASSLALSRGGTQYF.

This chain uses TRBV15 with TRBJ2-5, with unresolved D. The germline V gene encodes CDR1 LNHNV and CDR2 YYDKDF (reference sequence). Trimming stripped 0 bases from V and 5 bases from J, with 16 bases between. The CDR3 totals 16 residues. The CDR3 loop is CATSRDSALSAETQYF. The CDR3 coding sequence is TGTGCCACCAGCAGAGATTCCGCCTTGAGCGCTGAGACCCAGTACTTC. Looking up the rest from reference TRBV15 and TRBJ2-5 gives the full variable domain: DAMVIQNPRYQVTQFGKPVTLSCSQTLNHNVMYWYQQKSSQAPKLLFHYYDKDFNNEADTPDNFQSRRPNTSFCFLDIRSPGLGDTAMYLCATSRDSALSAETQYFGPGTRLLVL.

This chain connects TRBV27 to TRBJ1-5, with D perhaps matching TRBD1 (5 bases). V dropped 5 bases and J dropped 9 bases, with 29 bases sitting between them. The CDR3 contains 18 residues. Germline CDR1 MNHEY, CDR2 SMNVEV (reference sequence). CDR3 sequence reads: CASSPRKSGTGRLRPQHF. In DNA, the CDR3 is TGTGCCAGCAGTCCAAGGAAATCGGGGACGGGAAGGCTGAGGCCCCAGCATTTT.

The V gene is TRBV11-1, the J gene TRBJ2-7; tentatively, D is TRBD1 (6 bases). V lost 5 bases and J lost 3, with 11 bases in between. The CDR3 runs 13 residues. Germline CDR1 reads SGHAT; CDR2 reads FQDESV (reference sequence). The CDR3 reads CASSQQGFYEQYF. The CDR3 region has the DNA TGTGCCAGCAGCCAACAGGGCTTCTACGAGCAGTACTTC.

The genes are TRBV29-1 and TRBJ2-5; 10 bases match TRBD1. The CDR3 consists of 14 residues. CDR1 is SQVTM, CDR2 ANQGSEA, per germline. V lost 6 bases to trimming and J lost 5 bases; unmatched junction nucleotides: 9. The CDR3 reads CSVGDRGTGETQYF. The CDR3 nucleotides read TGCAGCGTGGGGGACAGGGGTACAGGGGAGACCCAGTACTTC. Complete variable domain (other parts from reference TRBV29-1 and TRBJ2-5): SAVISQKPSRDICQRGTSLTIQCQVDSQVTMMFWYRQQPGQSLTLIATANQGSEATYESGFVIDKFPISRPNLTFSTLTVSNMSPEDSSIYLCSVGDRGTGETQYFGPGTRLLVL.

This clone was recorded at least ten times. This chain uses TRBV28 with TRBJ2-7; D not resolved. V was clipped by 5 bases and J by 2 bases, with 13 bases between them. CDR1 and CDR2 from the germline V gene are MDHEN and SYDVKM. The CDR3 extends over 14 amino acids. The CDR3: CASSRARSPYEQYF. DNA for the CDR3: TGTGCCAGCAGTAGGGCGAGGTCTCCCTACGAGCAGTACTTC.

This rearrangement joins TRBV28 to TRBJ2-7; D unresolved. V was cut by 9 bases and J by 4 bases, with 16 bases left in between. The CDR3 loop spans 13 amino acids. Germline assignment: CDR1 MDHEN and CDR2 SYDVKM. The CDR3 here is CASHDTLGYEQYF. As DNA, the CDR3 is TGTGCCAGTCATGACACCCTCGGATACGAGCAGTACTTC.

The CDR3 DNA reads as TGCGCCAGCAGCTTTCCCTTTGTTGGGACTACCGGCCCGTCGAGCACCGGGGAGCTGTTTTTT. Translation: CASSFPFVGTTGPSSTGELFF. The chain employs TRBV5-1 and TRBJ2-2; 7 bases fit TRBD2. Germline assignment: CDR1 SGHRS and CDR2 YFSETQ. The CDR3 covers 21 residues. V gave up 2 bases and J gave up 4 bases; unmatched junction bases: 23.

This clone appeared a few times. This chain connects TRBV15 to TRBJ1-5; 7 bases align to TRBD1. CDR1 LNHNV and CDR2 YYDKDF come from the germline V gene (reference sequence). V shed 0 bases and J 0 bases; nucleotides not matched to a gene: 2. The CDR3 loop spans 16 amino acids. This chain's CDR3 is CATSRETGNSNQPQHF. In DNA, the CDR3 is TGTGCCACCAGCAGAGAGACAGGGAATAGCAATCAGCCCCAGCATTTT.

This chain joins TRBV10-2 and TRBJ2-5, with 11 bases lining up with TRBD2. V was clipped by 0 bases and J by 3 bases; unmatched bases: 12. Germline CDR1 WSHSY, CDR2 SAAADI. The CDR3 is 19 residues long. The CDR3 coding sequence is TGCGCCAGCAGTGAGTCTGCTAGCGGGAGGAAGTTAGGGAAAGAGACCCAGTACTTC. Translation gives CASSESASGRKLGKETQYF.

This clone has only a few counts. V usage is TRBV7-6 and J usage is TRBJ2-2, with 7 positions matching TRBD1. Germline values: CDR1 SGHVS, CDR2 FNYEAQ. The CDR3 is 14 residues long. Trimming cost V 5 bases and J 6 bases; bases outside gene matches: 6. CDR3 sequence: CASSPTTGPGELFF. CDR3 DNA: TGTGCCAGCAGCCCTACGACAGGGCCCGGGGAGCTGTTTTTT.

This rearrangement joins TRBV30 to TRBJ1-4; D is perhaps TRBD1 (6 bases). Germline V CDR1 and CDR2: GTSNPN, SVGIG (reference sequence). The CDR3 sequence is 15 residues long. Trimming cost V 0 bases and J 4 bases, with 12 bases left between them. The CDR3 nucleotides read TGTGCCTGGAGTGTCGACGACAGGAGTAATGAAAAACTGTTTTTT. Translation: CAWSVDDRSNEKLFF.

This clone was found a few times. The chain has TRBV2 and TRBJ2-3, with a possible D match to TRBD2 (7 bases). CDR1 is SNHLY and CDR2 is FYNNEI in the germline V gene. V gave up 6 bases and J gave up 6 bases, with 19 bases separating them. The CDR3 totals 15 residues. The CDR3 region has the DNA TGTGCCAGCAGGGACAGACTAGCCCTCGGGGATACGCAGTATTTT. Translated: CASRDRLALGDTQYF.

This clone was counted between two and nine times. The chain joins TRBV7-9 to TRBJ1-1, with D unclear. Trimming cost V 1 base and J 0 bases, with 12 bases left between them. This CDR3 contains 16 residues. Germline V CDR1 and CDR2: SEHNR, FQNEAQ (reference sequence). DNA for the CDR3: TGTGCCAGCAGCTTAGAGTCCGGGCAGATGAACACTGAAGCTTTCTTT. Amino acids: CASSLESGQMNTEAFF.

The chain carries TRBV29-1 and TRBJ2-1, with 8 bases identical to TRBD2. The CDR3 totals 12 residues. With V trimmed by 8 bases and J by 5 bases, 5 bases remained unmatched. Germline V gene lookup returns CDR1 SQVTM and CDR2 ANQGSEA. For the CDR3, the DNA is TGCAGCCCCGGGAGGGCCGACAATGAGCAGTTCTTC. Its protein product is CSPGRADNEQFF.

The chain employs TRBV29-1 and TRBJ2-4, with D possibly matching TRBD1 (6 bases). Germline V lookup: CDR1 SQVTM, CDR2 ANQGSEA. CDR3 length: 15 residues. The V end lost 1 base, the J end lost 6 bases, and 16 bases lay between the germline ends. The CDR3 here is CSVEVESGAGNIQYF. CDR3 bases: TGCAGCGTTGAAGTGGAATCAGGGGCTGGAAACATTCAGTACTTC.

The chain is built from TRBV15 and TRBJ1-2; D is perhaps TRBD1 (6 bases). The ends were cut back, 0 bases at V and 7 bases at J, with 9 bases in the middle. The CDR3 spans 13 residues. Germline assignment: CDR1 LNHNV and CDR2 YYDKDF (reference sequence). CDR3 in amino acids: CATSRDTGSGYTF. The DNA of the CDR3 is TGTGCCACCAGCAGAGATACAGGGTCTGGCTACACCTTC.